This T cell receptor (beta chain) is from a study of T-cell reconstitution after alpha-beta-depleted transplantation in children. To note about this clonotype: Its specificity is not known.

Findings and limits, study-wide: Some patients' high day-60 TCRbeta diversity was traced to surviving recipient T cells and thymic progenitors.

Using unique molecular identifiers, the investigators prepared the TCRbeta library. TCRdb processed the PCR reads anew with MiXCR; each CDR3 protein has one entry. The sample lists about 540,000 distinct CDR3 sequences, 27% seen once, with about 35% in the top ten. This CDR3 has 16 residues. CDR1 is ENHRY, CDR2 SYGVKD, per germline. V dropped 1 base and J dropped 2; count of bases not matched to a gene: 5. The TCR comes from a boy under two years old with Wiskott-Aldrich syndrome, due to receive a stem cell transplant. The chain joins TRBV10-3 to TRBJ2-7, with 10 bases identical to TRBD2. The sample here was PBMCs, taken before TCRalphabeta/CD19-depleted stem cell transplant. The CDR3 region has the DNA TGTGCCATCAGTGAGTTGGGTAGCGGGAGGACCTACGAGCAGTACTTC. Its translation is CAISELGSGRTYEQYF.